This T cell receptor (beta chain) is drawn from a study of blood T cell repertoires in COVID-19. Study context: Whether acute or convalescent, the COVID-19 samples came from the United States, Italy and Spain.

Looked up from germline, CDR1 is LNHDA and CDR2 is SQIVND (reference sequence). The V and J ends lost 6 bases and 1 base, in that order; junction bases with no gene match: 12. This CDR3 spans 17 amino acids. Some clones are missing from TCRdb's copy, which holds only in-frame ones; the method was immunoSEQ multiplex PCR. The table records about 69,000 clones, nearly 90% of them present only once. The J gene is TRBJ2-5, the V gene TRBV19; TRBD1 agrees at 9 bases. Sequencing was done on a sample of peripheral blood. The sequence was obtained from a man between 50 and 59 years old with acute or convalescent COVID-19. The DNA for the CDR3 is TGTGCCAGTAGACCTGGCGGGACAGGGTTCCCCCAAGAGACCCAGTACTTC. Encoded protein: CASRPGGTGFPQETQYF.